The 7 T cell receptor beta chains in this list originate from one sample, sequenced in a study of blood T cell repertoires in COVID-19. Repertoires were generated with immunoSEQ multiplex PCR, while TCRdb's copy carries only in-frame clones and drops some. The repertoire consists of more than 250,000 clones, with around four fifths occurring once and the leading ten covering roughly 1.3%. The sample was peripheral blood. These receptors all come from a woman aged 50 to 65 with acute or convalescent COVID-19.

This chain joins TRBV6-5 and TRBJ1-2; D unresolved. Between the trimmed V and J ends, which lost 2 bases and 1 base, there was a span of 8 bases. In germline, CDR1 is MNHEY, CDR2 SVGAGI. This CDR3 comprises 14 residues. CDR3 amino acids: CASSYGQYNYGYTF. The CDR3 DNA reads as TGTGCCAGCAGTTACGGGCAGTATAACTATGGCTACACCTTC.

This sequence joins TRBV30 and TRBJ1-1, with a weak D call TRBD1 (6 bases). Germline loops: CDR1 GTSNPN, CDR2 SVGIG (reference sequence). This CDR3 has 15 residues. Trimming removed 0 bases at V and 0 bases at J, with 11 bases between. CDR3 coding DNA: TGTGCCTGGAGTGTCCCCGACAGGATGAACACTGAAGCTTTCTTT. Protein: CAWSVPDRMNTEAFF.

The chain links TRBV21-1 to TRBJ2-7; the DNA was not used to check the table's D call, TRBD2. TRBV21-1 is a listed pseudogene. CDR3 size: 16 residues. The CDR3 sequence: CASSKSLAVLHYEQYF. The CDR3, as DNA: TGTGCCAGCAGCAAATCCCTCGCGGTCCTGCACTACGAGCAGTACTTC.

The chain carries TRBV6-5 and TRBJ2-5; D possibly corresponds to TRBD2 (6 bases). Germline V gene data show CDR1 as MNHEY and CDR2 as SVGAGI. CDR3 length equals 13 residues. V lost 6 bases to trimming and J lost 4 bases, with 12 bases between them. CDR3 in amino acids: CASRPTSLETQYF. CDR3 bases: TGTGCCAGCAGACCGACTAGTCTAGAGACCCAGTACTTC.

This sequence joins TRBV2 and TRBJ2-2; TRBD1 matches at 7 bases. J lost 8 bases, V lost 7 bases, and 10 bases had no gene match. The CDR3 is made up of 14 amino acids. Per germline, CDR1 SNHLY and CDR2 FYNNEI. The CDR3 DNA reads as TGTGCCAGCACAGTAGGACAGGTTAGGGGGGAGCTGTTTTTT. This sequence encodes CASTVGQVRGELFF.

The rearrangement links TRBV7-2 to TRBJ2-7, with 9 bases aligning to TRBD2. Trimming took 1 base from V and 3 from J; bases not matched to a gene: 4. The CDR3 sequence is 15 residues long. Germline CDR1 reads SGHTA; CDR2 reads FQGNSA. The CDR3 loop is CASSLDSGRGYEQYF. The CDR3 bases are TGTGCCAGCAGCTTAGATAGCGGGAGAGGCTACGAGCAGTACTTC.

V usage is TRBV7-2 and J usage is TRBJ2-1, with D perhaps matching TRBD2 (6 bases). CDR3 length equals 16 residues. Trimming cost V 8 bases and J 7 bases, with 24 bases left between them. Germline loops: CDR1 SGHTA, CDR2 FQGNSA. The CDR3 is CASPRVGAEGPNEQFF. CDR3 sequence (DNA): TGTGCCAGCCCCCGGGTGGGAGCGGAGGGCCCGAATGAGCAGTTCTTC.